This T cell receptor beta chain stems from a study of human T cells and chemical hapten exposure (dated by TCRdb to about 2021). General notes on the study: Libraries were pooled for sequencing, and variation in per-sample TCR yields was attributed mainly to small differences in library volumes within the pool. The study tracked peripheral blood TCR repertoire changes in vivo during primary and secondary sensitization to the hapten diphenylcyclopropenone (DPC) in alopecia patients. Both TCR alpha and TCR beta chains were sequenced from each blood RNA sample. The paper's findings and limits, for the study overall: After repeated subsampling, changes were observed in the strength of the expansion versus patch-test correlation and in the threshold at which the correlation became significant. DPC sensitization did not change how many TCRs were above 1 in 1000 frequency, and no evidence was found of alterations in global repertoire structure.

This clonotype was seen more than once but under ten times. Its specific antigen is unknown. Base-call qualities are not available, and no considerably larger clone is one nucleotide away. The CDR3, cysteine through phenylalanine, is 16 amino acids long. Only CDR3 DNA remains: 48 bases, in frame from the first base. V has 11 bases trimmed and J has 5 bases trimmed; junction bases matching no gene number 16. The method was 5' RACE. Sequenced on an Illumina MiSeq. During library preparation, unique molecular identifiers were attached to individual cDNA molecules so that TCRs could be counted in a quantitative, reproducible way. On the study's bioinformatics: The median number of TCRs per sample was over 95,000, ranging from about 20,000 to 690,600. The Decombinator software suite was used to annotate V, J and CDR3 in the TCR reads. For the PS versus PT1 abundance plots, all samples were subsampled to the same number of TCRs (28,000). Expanded TCRs were defined as absent before sensitization and observed at least eight times at the 2-week time point. TCRdb applied fastp at Q25 and MiXCR to the public reads, then kept only in-frame beta chains. All rows with the same CDR3 protein become a single entry with the most common DNA and genes. TCRdb assigned the V and J calls; the authors' analysis was not used. Here the sample has under 150,000 distinct CDR3 sequences; approximately 19% occur a single time. Of the sample, roughly 3.1% falls within the top ten clones.

Total RNA was extracted from unfractionated whole blood that had been collected in Tempus Blood RNA tubes. As TCR sequencing controls, roughly five healthy volunteers were used, with blood taken at day 0, 2 weeks and 6 weeks. The chain uses TRBV23-1 and TRBJ2-5, with TRBD2 matching 11 junction bases. TRBV23-1 falls under the ORF class, with uncertain function. This TCR was recovered from a human donor in good health. The CDR3 corresponds to CAHRAGTSGSSETQYF. In nucleotides, the sequence is TGCGCCCACCGAGCCGGAACTAGCGGGAGTTCGGAGACCCAGTACTTC.